A selection of T cell receptor beta chains follows, all from one sample in a study of neurological immune-mediated disorders. MiXCR was run by TCRdb on the 5' RACE reads, yielding one entry per CDR3 protein. The sample shows tens of thousands of distinct CDR3 sequences, just over 2.5% of them seen only once. Sequenced: PBMCs. The origin of the receptors is a woman under 40 with multiple sclerosis. The CDR3 runs from the conserved cysteine through the conserved F or W. The order of the fields is CDR3 DNA, CDR3 protein, clone size, J gene, V gene, D gene. D genes are given only for firm matches. A clone size is listed for some rows: how often the clone was seen (once, few, many), or a class if it is expanded.

TGTGCCACCAGCAGAGATCCCGGGGATGGCTACACCTTC	CATSRDPGDGYTF	many	TRBJ1-2	TRBV15	-
TGTGCCAGCAGCTTAGCGCTCGGTCCCACAGATACGCAGTATTTT	CASSLALGPTDTQYF	many	TRBJ2-3	TRBV7-9	-
TGTGCCAGCAGAGGACCCACCTACGAGCAGTACTTC	CASRGPTYEQYF	many	TRBJ2-7	TRBV27	-
TGTGCCAGCAGCCCACCAGCGGGAGTTTACAATGAGCAGTTCTTC	CASSPPAGVYNEQFF	many	TRBJ2-1	TRBV7-2	TRBD2
TGTGCCAGCAGTCGCGGGAATGAAAAACTGTTTTTT	CASSRGNEKLFF	many	TRBJ1-4	TRBV28	-
TGTGCCAGTAGTACTGGAGTCTCCTCGGATGAGAAACTGTTTTTT	CASSTGVSSDEKLFF	many	TRBJ1-4	TRBV19	-
TGTGCCAGCAGCTTGGGGACGGGGAACACTGAAGCTTTCTTT	CASSLGTGNTEAFF	many	TRBJ1-1	TRBV7-9	-
TGTGCCAGCAGCCTAAGGACTAGCGTCAATGAGCAGTTCTTC	CASSLRTSVNEQFF	many	TRBJ2-1	TRBV7-2	TRBD2
TGCGCCAGCAGCACGATGGGCCTAGCGGGACAATCGGGAGAGACCCAGTACTTC	CASSTMGLAGQSGETQYF	many	TRBJ2-5	TRBV5-1	TRBD2
TGTGCCAGCTCGTCTAGGGTCCAAGAGACCCAGTACTTC	CASSSRVQETQYF	many	TRBJ2-5	TRBV7-2	-
TGTGCCATAGCGGCTGGCGAGAACACTGAAGCTTTCTTT	CAIAAGENTEAFF	many	TRBJ1-1	TRBV19	-
TGTGCCAGCAGCCAAGATAGGCCAGCGGGAGCGAGAAACATTCAGTACTTC	CASSQDRPAGARNIQYF	many	TRBJ2-4	TRBV3-1	TRBD2
TGTGCCAGCAGTTACGGCCTAGCGGGTAGCTATGAGCAGTTCTTC	CASSYGLAGSYEQFF	many	TRBJ2-1	TRBV6-2/TRBV6-3	TRBD2
TGTGCCAGCTCGGCAACAGGGAACACTGAAGCTTTCTTT	CASSATGNTEAFF	many	TRBJ1-1	TRBV18	-
TGTGCCAGCAGCGGGGACAGGGGGATATACGAGCAGTACTTC	CASSGDRGIYEQYF	many	TRBJ2-7	TRBV12-3/TRBV12-4	TRBD1
TGTGCCAGCAGTTCCACGTCACAGGGCGGCTATGGCTACACCTTC	CASSSTSQGGYGYTF	many	TRBJ1-2	TRBV6-2/TRBV6-3	-
TGTGCCAGCAGCCCGGGGGCTAGCCCTATCCAAGAGACCCAGTACTTC	CASSPGASPIQETQYF	many	TRBJ2-5	TRBV5-5	-
TGCAGTGCTAGAGGGCGGTACCAAGAGACCCAGTACTTC	CSARGRYQETQYF	-	TRBJ2-5	TRBV20-1	-
TGTGCCAGCAGGGGGTTGGACCATGGCTACACCTTC	CASRGLDHGYTF	many	TRBJ1-2	TRBV3-1	-
TGCAGTGCTAGAGATATGCGCGGGGGGAGAAATGAGCAGTTCTTC	CSARDMRGGRNEQFF	few	TRBJ2-1	TRBV20-1	TRBD2
TGTGCCAGCAGCTCTAGGACAGGGGGCCCCGGGGAGCTGTTTTTT	CASSSRTGGPGELFF	many	TRBJ2-2	TRBV7-2	TRBD1
TGCGCCAGCAGCTCAGGGGACACTGAAGCTTTCTTT	CASSSGDTEAFF	many	TRBJ1-1	TRBV5-1	-
TGTGCCAGCAGTTTAGCAGGGGGCGGAGAAAAACTGTTTTTT	CASSLAGGGEKLFF	many	TRBJ1-4	TRBV27	TRBD1
TGTGCCAGCAGCCCGAATTATTTTGACGCTGAAGCTTTCTTT	CASSPNYFDAEAFF	many	TRBJ1-1	TRBV6-5	-
TGCAGTGCTCTTAGCCGTAGGACAGGGCGACTCAGCTCTGGGGCCAACGTCCTGACTTTC	CSALSRRTGRLSSGANVLTF	many	TRBJ2-6	TRBV20-1	TRBD1
TGTGCCATCAGTGCGTTGGCAGGGGGCTCCCCAGATACGCAGTATTTT	CAISALAGGSPDTQYF	many	TRBJ2-3	TRBV10-3	TRBD1
TGCGCCAGCAGCTTCGGTAGCGGGAGTAAAGAGACCCAGTACTTC	CASSFGSGSKETQYF	many	TRBJ2-5	TRBV5-1	TRBD2
TGTGCCAGCAGTTCTCCAAATAAAGCGGGACAGATCACCGGGGAGCTGTTTTTT	CASSSPNKAGQITGELFF	many	TRBJ2-2	TRBV28	-
TGTGCCAGCAGTTTAGGTCTCAATCAGCCCCAGCATTTT	CASSLGLNQPQHF	many	TRBJ1-5	TRBV12-3/TRBV12-4	-
TGTGCCAGCAGCCCTAAATACACCGGGGAGCTGTTTTTT	CASSPKYTGELFF	many	TRBJ2-2	TRBV7-2	-
TGCAGTGCTACGGCCGGGACAGTCCGCACTGAAGCTTTCTTT	CSATAGTVRTEAFF	many	TRBJ1-1	TRBV20-1	TRBD1
TGTGCCAGCAGCTACCGGCCAGCAGGGCTGTTCTACGAGCAGTACTTC	CASSYRPAGLFYEQYF	many	TRBJ2-7	TRBV7-2	-
TGCAGTGCTAGAGACCCAGCGGGAGTATCAGTGCCCGGGGAGCTGTTTTTT	CSARDPAGVSVPGELFF	many	TRBJ2-2	TRBV20-1	TRBD2
TGTGCCAGCAGCCAAGCGGACGGATCGATCTACGAGCAGTACTTC	CASSQADGSIYEQYF	many	TRBJ2-7	TRBV3-1	-
TGCGCCAGCAGCGTGTACTCCTACAATGAGCAGTTCTTC	CASSVYSYNEQFF	many	TRBJ2-1	TRBV5-1	-
TGCAGTGCGACTACACCGGGGACGCACCCTCAGTACTTC	CSATTPGTHPQYF	many	TRBJ2-4	TRBV20-1	-
TGTGCCAGCAGCTTGGCGACCACATCGGGGACCCAGTACTTC	CASSLATTSGTQYF	many	TRBJ2-5	TRBV5-5	-
TGCGCCAGCAGTGAGTCGCGTGACAGGGGGCGATTGGATGGCTACACCTTC	CASSESRDRGRLDGYTF	many	TRBJ1-2	TRBV10-1	TRBD1
TGTGCCAGCAGCTTGGCCAGAATCACAGATACGCAGTATTTT	CASSLARITDTQYF	many	TRBJ2-3	TRBV5-6	-
TGTGCCAGCGGCATAAGCAGCATGAACACTGAAGCTTTCTTT	CASGISSMNTEAFF	few	TRBJ1-1	TRBV6-5	-
TGTGCCAGCTCACCCTGGGATACGCAGTATTTT	CASSPWDTQYF	many	TRBJ2-3	TRBV18	-
TGTGCCAGCAGCTTAGGAGGGGAAGTTGATACGCAGTATTTT	CASSLGGEVDTQYF	many	TRBJ2-3	TRBV7-9	-
TGCGCCAGCAGCCCAGGGGACTTCAATCAGCCCCAGCATTTT	CASSPGDFNQPQHF	many	TRBJ1-5	TRBV5-1	-
TGCAGCGTGGGGCCCCCCGCGAACTCCTACGAGCAGTACTTC	CSVGPPANSYEQYF	many	TRBJ2-7	TRBV29-1	-
TGCAGTGCAGGGGACCCTGATCAGCCCCAGCATTTT	CSAGDPDQPQHF	many	TRBJ1-5	TRBV20-1	-
TGCGCCAGCAGCTTGGGTAGCAGCTACGAGCAGTACTTC	CASSLGSSYEQYF	many	TRBJ2-7	TRBV5-1	-
TGTGCCAGCAGTTTCGGAGGACCGTCCTACGAGCAGTACTTC	CASSFGGPSYEQYF	many	TRBJ2-7	TRBV12-3/TRBV12-4	-
TGTGCCAGCAGTTTCCAGGGGACGAATGGCTACACCTTC	CASSFQGTNGYTF	many	TRBJ1-2	TRBV12-3/TRBV12-4	-